This T cell receptor (beta chain) was identified during a study of T cells in localized non-small cell lung cancer. Generated by immunoSEQ multiplex PCR, the TCRdb table keeps only in-frame clones and is missing some. This table has approximately 81,000 clones, about 88% appearing once. V gave up 7 bases and J gave up 4 bases, with 10 bases separating them. Germline CDR1 is MGHDK and CDR2 is SYGVNS. CDR3 size: 13 residues. Details on this clone: Its specificity is not known.

Findings of the study overall: Adjacent lung had a median about 55 of the 100 largest tumor clones.

This sequence was found in a woman aged 40-70 years with stage I squamous cell lung carcinoma. The sequencing here drew on peripheral blood, taken before any cancer treatment. The J gene is TRBJ2-2, the V gene TRBV25-1; possibly TRBD2 for D (6 bases). CDR3 coding DNA: TGTGCCAGCATGAGGGGAGGCACCGGGGAGCTGTTTTTT. Translated: CASMRGGTGELFF.